A selection of T cell receptor beta chains follows, all from one sample in a study of early stage breast cancer tumors. Sequencing was performed with immunoSEQ multiplex PCR; in TCRdb, only in-frame clones are kept and a portion is missing. The data show more than 12,000 clones, with less than 85% seen just once and more than 4% held by the top ten. The sample taken for sequencing was normal breast tissue next to the tumor. The receptor set was obtained from a person between 30 and 45 years old with breast cancer. Both conserved end residues are part of each CDR3. D genes are given only for firm matches. Rows give clone size only sometimes, using once, few, many, or a class for an expanded clone.

D gene,J gene,V gene,clone size,CDR3 DNA,CDR3 protein
-,TRBJ2-1,TRBV9,few,TGTGCCAGCAGCCCCCTTACGCGTTTAAGGGATGAGCAGTTCTTC,CASSPLTRLRDEQFF
-,TRBJ2-7,TRBV5-1,-,TGCGCCAGCAGCTTTGAGGTCTTAAGCTCCTACGAGCAGTACTTC,CASSFEVLSSYEQYF
TRBD1,TRBJ1-2,TRBV30,-,TGTGCCTGGAGTATTCGCCTGTGGGAGACAGGGCACAGAGGGGGCTACACCTTC,CAWSIRLWETGHRGGYTF
-,TRBJ2-3,TRBV19,few,TGTGCCAGTAGTATAGAAGGGGAGTTAAGAACCGGCACAGATACGCAGTATTTT,CASSIEGELRTGTDTQYF
-,TRBJ1-2,TRBV19,-,TGTGCCAGTACCCCCCCGGCTGGGCCCCCATGGGATGGCTACACCTTC,CASTPPAGPPWDGYTF
TRBD2,TRBJ2-1,TRBV7-2,-,TGTGCCAGCAGCCCAAGACTAGCGGAGATCTACAATGAGCAGTTCTTC,CASSPRLAEIYNEQFF
-,TRBJ2-1,TRBV18,-,TGTGCCAGCTCACCAGGCCCCATCTCCTACAATGAGCAGTTCTTC,CASSPGPISYNEQFF
TRBD1,TRBJ2-1,TRBV18,-,TGTGCCAGCTCACCTATAGACAGGGCAAATGAGCAGTTCTTC,CASSPIDRANEQFF
-,TRBJ1-5,TRBV30,-,TGTGCCTGGAGTGTAGTTGCGGGCAATCAGCCCCAGCATTTT,CAWSVVAGNQPQHF
TRBD2,TRBJ2-1,TRBV10-3,-,TGTGCCATCAGTGGTTGGGCTAGCGGGAGGGCCAATGAGCAGTTCTTC,CAISGWASGRANEQFF
TRBD2,TRBJ2-3,TRBV4-2,-,TGTGCCAGCAGCCAAGTACAGCGGGGGAGAACAGATACGCAGTATTTT,CASSQVQRGRTDTQYF
-,TRBJ2-2,TRBV19,-,TGTGCCAGTAGTATTGGGTCCGCGGCCGGGGAGCTGTTTTTT,CASSIGSAAGELFF
TRBD2,TRBJ2-7,TRBV4-1,-,TGCGCCAGCAGCCTCCAAACCCCGGGACTAGCGGGAGAATACGAGCAGTACTTC,CASSLQTPGLAGEYEQYF
-,TRBJ2-1,TRBV30,-,TGTGCCTGGAGTGTATCCCCCGGCTACAATGAGCAGTTCTTC,CAWSVSPGYNEQFF
-,TRBJ2-3,TRBV11-2,-,TGTGCCAGCAGCTTAGAGGGCAGGGGCACAGATACGCAGTATTTT,CASSLEGRGTDTQYF
-,TRBJ1-3,TRBV9,-,TGTGCCAGCAGCGTAGATGTTGGAGTGGTATCTGGAAACACCATATATTTT,CASSVDVGVVSGNTIYF
TRBD1,TRBJ2-3,TRBV2,-,TGTGCCAGCAGCGCCGACAGGGTAGGAAATACGCAGTATTTT,CASSADRVGNTQYF
-,TRBJ1-2,TRBV28,-,TGTGCCAGCAGGATCCCTTCGGGGAGAGGCTACACCTTC,CASRIPSGRGYTF
-,TRBJ2-1,TRBV19,-,TGTGCCAGTACTGGAGGGAGCTCCTACAATGAGCAGTTCTTC,CASTGGSSYNEQFF
-,TRBJ2-3,TRBV19,-,TGTGCCAGTAACCAACGCACAGATACGCAGTATTTT,CASNQRTDTQYF
TRBD1,TRBJ2-3,TRBV18,-,TGTGCCAGCTCACCTTCCCAGGACAGGGTGGGGGCAGATACGCAGTATTTT,CASSPSQDRVGADTQYF
TRBD1,TRBJ1-1,TRBV10-3,-,TGTGCCATCAGTTCCGGGACAGGACTCATGAACACTGAAGCTTTCTTT,CAISSGTGLMNTEAFF
TRBD2,TRBJ2-3,TRBV27,-,TGTGCCAGCAGTGCCCCTAGCGGGAGGAACAAAGATACGCAGTATTTT,CASSAPSGRNKDTQYF
-,TRBJ2-7,TRBV21-1,-,TGTGCCAGCAGCTTTTATCCCCCTGGCACCTACGAGCAGTACTTC,CASSFYPPGTYEQYF
TRBD1,TRBJ1-4,TRBV19,few,TGTGCCAGCAACCGACAGGGAAGGTTGGAAAAACTGTTTTTT,CASNRQGRLEKLFF
-,TRBJ2-5,TRBV7-3,-,TGTGCCAGCAGCCCGGACAGATACCAAGAGACCCAGTACTTC,CASSPDRYQETQYF
TRBD2,TRBJ2-5,TRBV11-3,-,TGTGCCAGCAGCTCGAGGAGCGGGAGCCAAGAGACCCAGTACTTC,CASSSRSGSQETQYF
TRBD1,TRBJ2-2,TRBV7-8,-,TGTGCCAGTGACAGGGTTGGGACCGGGGAGCTGTTTTTT,CASDRVGTGELFF
-,TRBJ1-4,TRBV4-1,-,TGCGCCAGCAGCCAAGAATCCTTGGTTGAGGAAAAACTGTTTTTT,CASSQESLVEEKLFF
-,TRBJ1-1,TRBV6-4,once,TGTGCCAGCAGTGACTTAACGGGGAACACTGAAGCTTTCTTT,CASSDLTGNTEAFF
TRBD1,TRBJ2-3,TRBV6-5,-,TGTGCCAGCAGTACCCAGGGACAGAGCACAGATACGCAGTATTTT,CASSTQGQSTDTQYF
-,TRBJ2-7,TRBV7-9,-,TGTGCCAGCAGCTTAGGTAAAACCTACGAGCAGTACTTC,CASSLGKTYEQYF
-,TRBJ2-7,TRBV6-5,-,TGTGCCAGCACACCACAGGGGGGGTACTCCTACGAGCAGTACTTC,CASTPQGGYSYEQYF
-,TRBJ2-7,TRBV11-2,-,TGTGCCAGCAGCCCGCTAAGCGGGCCCTACGAGCAGTACTTC,CASSPLSGPYEQYF
-,TRBJ1-2,TRBV6-5,-,TGTGCCAGCAGTTACTCAGGGACGGGAGCTAACTATGGCTACACCTTC,CASSYSGTGANYGYTF
-,TRBJ2-2,TRBV7-9,-,TGTGCCAGCAGCCGGGGACTGGAGAACACCGGGGAGCTGTTTTTT,CASSRGLENTGELFF
-,TRBJ1-2,TRBV4-1,-,TGCGCCAGCAGCCAAGATCATGTGAAGGACCCCTATGGCTACACCTTC,CASSQDHVKDPYGYTF
-,TRBJ1-2,TRBV19,-,TGTGCCAGTAGTATAAGTAGTGGTGGCTACACCTTC,CASSISSGGYTF
TRBD2,TRBJ2-7,TRBV27,-,TGTGCCAGCGCTCAGAAGCGGGAAGGTTACGAGCAGTACTTC,CASAQKREGYEQYF
TRBD1,TRBJ1-5,TRBV28,-,TGTGCCAGCACCACAGGGGGCTTCGGGCAGCCCCAGCATTTT,CASTTGGFGQPQHF
-,TRBJ2-5,TRBV7-9,-,TGTGCCAGCAGCTGGTCAGAGACCCAGTACTTC,CASSWSETQYF
-,TRBJ2-5,TRBV18,-,TGTGCCAGCTCACCAGGTAACAGACAAGAGACCCAGTACTTC,CASSPGNRQETQYF
TRBD1,TRBJ2-5,TRBV6-5,-,TGTGCCAGCAGTTACACGCATGGAAGCAGGGGGCTAGTGTCCCACTTC,CASSYTHGSRGLVSHF
-,TRBJ1-5,TRBV19,-,TGTGCCAGTAGTCCTACGACAGTTCCCAATCAGCCCCAGCATTTT,CASSPTTVPNQPQHF
TRBD1,TRBJ1-2,TRBV7-9,-,TGTGCCAGCAGCTTAGTTGGAGGGGGCGCGACTGGCTACACCTTC,CASSLVGGGATGYTF
-,TRBJ2-7,TRBV27,-,TGTGCCAGCAGTTTGGGTCCAGGGGACTACGAGCAGTACTTC,CASSLGPGDYEQYF
TRBD2,TRBJ2-7,TRBV7-2,-,TGTGCCAGCAGAAGAGGACTAGCGGGAGACGAGCAGTACTTC,CASRRGLAGDEQYF
TRBD2,TRBJ2-7,TRBV6-5,-,TGTGCCAGCAGGGCTAGCGGGAGAGAAGGCGAGCAGTACTTC,CASRASGREGEQYF
-,TRBJ2-7,TRBV11-2,-,TGTGCCAGCAGCGACCTGACAGTGAGGTCCTACGAGCAGTACTTC,CASSDLTVRSYEQYF
TRBD1,TRBJ1-4,TRBV29-1,-,TGCAGCGCCAGACAGGGTGATGAAAAACTGTTTTTT,CSARQGDEKLFF
TRBD1,TRBJ2-3,TRBV7-2,few,TGTGCCAGCAGCTTACTGGGCCAGGGGGCAGATACGCAGTATTTT,CASSLLGQGADTQYF
-,TRBJ2-7,TRBV6-5,-,TGTGCCAGCAGTTACTCGTGGAATGAGAGCTCCTACGAGCAGTACTTC,CASSYSWNESSYEQYF
-,TRBJ2-3,TRBV5-4,-,TGTGCCAGCAGGGGACTCTACACAGATACGCAGTATTTT,CASRGLYTDTQYF
-,TRBJ1-2,TRBV5-6,-,TGTGCCAGCGCTCGGACAGTCTATGGCTACACCTTC,CASARTVYGYTF
-,TRBJ1-4,TRBV2,-,TGTGCCAGCAGTGACCCTAGCACTAATGAAAAACTGTTTTTT,CASSDPSTNEKLFF